This T cell receptor beta chain appears in the sequencing data of a study of T cells in Graves' hyperthyroidism and ophthalmopathy. TCR beta CDR3 regions were amplified from RNA transcripts. During a first-round RT-PCR of the TCR CDR3, the HTBI primer set was used. MiXCR, run by TCRdb on the multiplex PCR reads, gives a single entry per CDR3 protein. Among around 260,000 distinct CDR3 sequences, about 25% were seen once, and the ten largest hold around 30%. This clonotype has ten or more counts. The sample was blood. The receptor comes from a man in his forties or fifties with Graves' hyperthyroidism that later progressed to Graves' ophthalmopathy.

The CDR3 nucleotides are TGTGCCAGCAGTCCCGTAGCGGGAGGAGGGGAGACCCAGTACTTC. Encoded protein: CASSPVAGGGETQYF. The rearrangement uses TRBV12-3 or TRBV12-4 and TRBJ2-5; 10 nucleotides match TRBD2. The CDR3 runs to 15 residues. V lost 5 bases to trimming and J lost 5 bases; unmatched junction nucleotides: 8.